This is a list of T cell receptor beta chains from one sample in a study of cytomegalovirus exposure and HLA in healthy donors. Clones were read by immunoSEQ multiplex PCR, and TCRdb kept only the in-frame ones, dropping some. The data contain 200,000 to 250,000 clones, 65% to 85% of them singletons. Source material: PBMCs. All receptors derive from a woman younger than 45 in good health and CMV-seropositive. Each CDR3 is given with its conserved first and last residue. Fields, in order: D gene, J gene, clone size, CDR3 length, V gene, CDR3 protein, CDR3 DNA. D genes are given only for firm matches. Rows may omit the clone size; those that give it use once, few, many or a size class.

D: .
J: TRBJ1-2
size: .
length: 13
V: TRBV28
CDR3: CASSLGRVNGYTF
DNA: TGTGCCAGCAGCCTCGGGCGGGTAAATGGCTACACCTTC

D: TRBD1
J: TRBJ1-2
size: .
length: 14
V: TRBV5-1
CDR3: CASSLGQGGYGYTF
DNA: TGCGCCAGCAGCTTGGGACAGGGCGGCTATGGCTACACCTTC

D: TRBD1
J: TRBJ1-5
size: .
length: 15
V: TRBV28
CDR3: CASSFFGRGHQPQHF
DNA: TGTGCCAGCAGTTTCTTTGGCAGGGGGCATCAGCCCCAGCATTTT

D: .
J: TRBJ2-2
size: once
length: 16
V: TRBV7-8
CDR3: CASSFGRTSNTGELFF
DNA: TGTGCCAGCAGCTTTGGCAGGACTTCGAACACCGGGGAGCTGTTTTTT

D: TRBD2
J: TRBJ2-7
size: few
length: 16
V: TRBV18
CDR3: CASSPSGGRGSYEQYF
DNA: TGTGCCAGCTCACCAAGCGGGGGACGGGGCTCCTACGAGCAGTACTTC

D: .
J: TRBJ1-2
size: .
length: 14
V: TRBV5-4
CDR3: CASSFLDGYYGYTF
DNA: TGTGCCAGCAGCTTCCTGGACGGTTACTATGGCTACACCTTC

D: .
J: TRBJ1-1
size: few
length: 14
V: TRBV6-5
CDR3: CAISEGNWVTEAFF
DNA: TGTGCCATCAGTGAGGGGAATTGGGTCACTGAAGCTTTCTTT

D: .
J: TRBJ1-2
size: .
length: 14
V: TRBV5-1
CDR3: CASSLGGSVDGYTF
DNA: TGCGCCAGCAGCTTGGGGGGTTCGGTGGATGGCTACACCTTC

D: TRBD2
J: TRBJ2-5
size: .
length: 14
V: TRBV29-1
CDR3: CSVEMAGAWETQYF
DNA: TGCAGCGTTGAAATGGCGGGAGCTTGGGAGACCCAGTACTTC

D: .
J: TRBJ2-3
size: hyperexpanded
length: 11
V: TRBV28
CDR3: CASTSQATQYF
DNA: TGTGCCAGCACCAGCCAGGCTACGCAGTATTTT

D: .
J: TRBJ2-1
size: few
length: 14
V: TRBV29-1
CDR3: CSVVLDEPYNEQFF
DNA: TGCAGCGTCGTTCTAGACGAACCCTACAATGAGCAGTTCTTC

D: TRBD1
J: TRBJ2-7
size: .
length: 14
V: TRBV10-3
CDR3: CAISESTGADEQYF
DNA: TGTGCCATCAGTGAGTCGACAGGGGCGGACGAGCAGTACTTC

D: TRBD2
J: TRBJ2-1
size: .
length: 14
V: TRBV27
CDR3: CASMTTSAYNEQFF
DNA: TGTGCCAGCATGACGACTAGCGCCTACAATGAGCAGTTCTTC

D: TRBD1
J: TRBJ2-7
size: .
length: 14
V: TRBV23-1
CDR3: CASSQDRGSDEQYF
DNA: TGCGCCAGCAGTCAAGACAGGGGGAGTGACGAGCAGTACTTC

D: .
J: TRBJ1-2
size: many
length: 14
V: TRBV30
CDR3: CAWNGPGINYGYTF
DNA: TGTGCCTGGAATGGTCCGGGGATAAACTATGGCTACACCTTC

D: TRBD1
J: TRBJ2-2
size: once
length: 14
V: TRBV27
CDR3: CASAGTGKPGELFF
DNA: TGTGCCAGCGCTGGGACAGGGAAGCCCGGGGAGCTGTTTTTT

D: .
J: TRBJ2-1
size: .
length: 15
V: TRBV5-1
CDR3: CASKSRGYTQDEQFF
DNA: TGCGCCAGCAAAAGCCGGGGGTACACCCAGGATGAGCAGTTCTTC

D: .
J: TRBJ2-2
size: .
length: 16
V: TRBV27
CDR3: CASSEYGSIRGGELFF
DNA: TGTGCCAGCAGTGAATACGGATCTATTAGGGGCGGGGAGCTGTTTTTT

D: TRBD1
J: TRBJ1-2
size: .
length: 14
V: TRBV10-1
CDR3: CASSGSTGGYGYTF
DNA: TGCGCCAGCAGTGGATCTACAGGGGGCTATGGCTACACCTTC

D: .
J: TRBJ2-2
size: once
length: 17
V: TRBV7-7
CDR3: CASSLDPGRAGTGELFF
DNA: TGTGCTAGCAGCTTAGATCCCGGTAGAGCGGGCACCGGGGAGCTGTTTTTT

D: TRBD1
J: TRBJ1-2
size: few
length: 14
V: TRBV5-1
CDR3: CASSLWDRGSGYTF
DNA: TGCGCCAGCAGCTTGTGGGACAGGGGATCTGGCTACACCTTC

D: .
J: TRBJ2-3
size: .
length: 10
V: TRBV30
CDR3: CAWRRDTQYF
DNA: TGTGCCTGGAGAAGGGATACGCAGTATTTT

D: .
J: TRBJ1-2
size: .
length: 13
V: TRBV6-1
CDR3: CASRPGPNYGYTF
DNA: TGTGCCAGCAGACCCGGCCCGAACTATGGCTACACCTTC